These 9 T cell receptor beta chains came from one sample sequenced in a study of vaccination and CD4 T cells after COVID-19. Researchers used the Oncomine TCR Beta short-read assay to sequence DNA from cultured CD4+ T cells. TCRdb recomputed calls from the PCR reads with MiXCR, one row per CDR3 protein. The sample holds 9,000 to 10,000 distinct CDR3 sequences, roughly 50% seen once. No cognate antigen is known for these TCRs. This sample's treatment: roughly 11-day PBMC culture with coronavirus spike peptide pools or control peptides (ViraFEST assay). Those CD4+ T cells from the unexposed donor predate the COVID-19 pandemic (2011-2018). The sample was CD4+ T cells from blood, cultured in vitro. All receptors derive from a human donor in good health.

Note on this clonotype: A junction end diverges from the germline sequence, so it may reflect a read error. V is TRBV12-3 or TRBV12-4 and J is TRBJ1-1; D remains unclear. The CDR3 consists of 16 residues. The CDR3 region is CASSPAFGRANTEDFF. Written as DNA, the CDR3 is TGTGCCAGCAGCCCGGCGTTCGGGCGGGCGAACACTGAAGATTTCTTT.

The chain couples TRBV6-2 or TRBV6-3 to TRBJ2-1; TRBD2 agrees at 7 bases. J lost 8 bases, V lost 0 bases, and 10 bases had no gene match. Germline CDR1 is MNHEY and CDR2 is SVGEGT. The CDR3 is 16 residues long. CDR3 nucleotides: TGTGCCAGCAGTTACTCGGGCGGGAGAGGCTTAGATGAGCAGTTCTTC. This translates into CASSYSGGRGLDEQFF.

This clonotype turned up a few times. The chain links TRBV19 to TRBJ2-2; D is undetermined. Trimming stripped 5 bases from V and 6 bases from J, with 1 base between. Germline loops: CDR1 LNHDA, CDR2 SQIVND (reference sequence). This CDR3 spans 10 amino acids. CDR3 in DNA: TGTGCCAGTAGTTCCGGGGAGCTGTTTTTT. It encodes CASSSGELFF.

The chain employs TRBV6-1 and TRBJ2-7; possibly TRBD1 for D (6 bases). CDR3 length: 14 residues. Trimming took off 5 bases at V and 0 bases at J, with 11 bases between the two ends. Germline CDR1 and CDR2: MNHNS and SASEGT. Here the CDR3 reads CASSHRERSYEQYF. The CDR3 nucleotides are TGTGCCAGCAGTCACAGGGAACGCTCCTACGAGCAGTACTTC.

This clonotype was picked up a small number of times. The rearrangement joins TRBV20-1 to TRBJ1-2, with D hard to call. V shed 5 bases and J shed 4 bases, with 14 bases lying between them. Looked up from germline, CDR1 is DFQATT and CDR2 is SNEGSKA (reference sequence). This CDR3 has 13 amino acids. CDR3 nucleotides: TGCAGTGCTCCCCCCAGAAGCGCCTATGGCTACACCTTC. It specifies CSAPPRSAYGYTF.

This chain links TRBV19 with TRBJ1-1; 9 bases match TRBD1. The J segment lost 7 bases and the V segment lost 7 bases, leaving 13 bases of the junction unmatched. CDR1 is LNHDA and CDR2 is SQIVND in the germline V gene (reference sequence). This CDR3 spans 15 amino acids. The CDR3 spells CASKGLIQGAFEAFF. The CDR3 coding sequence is TGTGCCAGTAAGGGCCTAATACAGGGGGCCTTTGAAGCTTTCTTT.

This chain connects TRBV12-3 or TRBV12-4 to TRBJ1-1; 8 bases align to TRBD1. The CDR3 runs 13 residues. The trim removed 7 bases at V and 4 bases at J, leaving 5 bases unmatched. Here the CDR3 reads CASMGQVGTEAFF. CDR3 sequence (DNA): TGTGCCAGCATGGGACAGGTGGGCACTGAAGCTTTCTTT.

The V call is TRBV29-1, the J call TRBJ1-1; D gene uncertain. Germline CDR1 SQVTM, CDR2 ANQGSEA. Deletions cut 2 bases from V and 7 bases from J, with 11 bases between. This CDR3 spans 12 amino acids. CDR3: CSVERGIGEAFF. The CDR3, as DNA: TGCAGCGTTGAACGCGGGATTGGTGAAGCTTTCTTT.

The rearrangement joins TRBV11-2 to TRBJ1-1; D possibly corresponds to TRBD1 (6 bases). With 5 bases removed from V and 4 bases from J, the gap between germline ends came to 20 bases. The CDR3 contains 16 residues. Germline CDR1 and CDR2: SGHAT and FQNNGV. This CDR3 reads CASSRTGTASGTEAFF. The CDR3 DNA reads TGTGCCAGCAGCCGCACAGGGACGGCTTCGGGCACTGAAGCTTTCTTT.